Here is one TCR beta chain with its context. Its antigen is undetermined. V was pared by 7 bases and J by 0 bases, with 9 bases between. The germline CDR1 and CDR2 sequences are SQVTM and ANQGSEA. The CDR3 is made up of 12 amino acids. Staining for CD45RO/CCR7/CD25/CD127/CD95/CD27 allowed sorting of CD4+ naive, central memory, regulatory and stem cell-like memory cells. The sample belongs to a study of beta chain features in type 1 diabetes. Background on the study: All of the samples together had 107,917,701 sorted cells examined.

As every portion of the isolated RNA was reverse transcribed, the sequencing read expressed TCRB transcripts. Profiling relied on immunoSEQ multiplex PCR, and the TCRdb table lists in-frame clones only, not all of them. The table includes some 220,000 clones, roughly a tenth detected once. Broader study findings: VDJ junctions in type 1 diabetes patients carried more deletions and fewer insertions. The naive, central memory and Treg TCRB repertoires looked more alike in patients than they did in healthy donors.

This chain connects TRBV29-1 to TRBJ1-2; D is unresolved. Sequencing used central memory CD4+ T cells from blood. The origin of this receptor is a man between 18 and 29 years old in good health. The CDR3 DNA reads as TGCAGCGAGGACGCCTCTAACTATGGCTACACCTTC. Its protein is CSEDASNYGYTF.